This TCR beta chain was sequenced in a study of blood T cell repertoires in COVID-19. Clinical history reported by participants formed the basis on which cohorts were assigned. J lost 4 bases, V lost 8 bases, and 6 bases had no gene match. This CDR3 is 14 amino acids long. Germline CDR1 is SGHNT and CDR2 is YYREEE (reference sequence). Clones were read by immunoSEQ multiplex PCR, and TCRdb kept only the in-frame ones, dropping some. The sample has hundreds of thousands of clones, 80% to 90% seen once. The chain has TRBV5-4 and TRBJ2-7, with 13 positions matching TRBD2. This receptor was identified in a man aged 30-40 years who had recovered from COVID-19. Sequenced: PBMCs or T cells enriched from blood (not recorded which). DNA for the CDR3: TGTGCCAGTTGGACTAGCGGGAGTCCGTACGAGCAGTACTTC. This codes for CASWTSGSPYEQYF.